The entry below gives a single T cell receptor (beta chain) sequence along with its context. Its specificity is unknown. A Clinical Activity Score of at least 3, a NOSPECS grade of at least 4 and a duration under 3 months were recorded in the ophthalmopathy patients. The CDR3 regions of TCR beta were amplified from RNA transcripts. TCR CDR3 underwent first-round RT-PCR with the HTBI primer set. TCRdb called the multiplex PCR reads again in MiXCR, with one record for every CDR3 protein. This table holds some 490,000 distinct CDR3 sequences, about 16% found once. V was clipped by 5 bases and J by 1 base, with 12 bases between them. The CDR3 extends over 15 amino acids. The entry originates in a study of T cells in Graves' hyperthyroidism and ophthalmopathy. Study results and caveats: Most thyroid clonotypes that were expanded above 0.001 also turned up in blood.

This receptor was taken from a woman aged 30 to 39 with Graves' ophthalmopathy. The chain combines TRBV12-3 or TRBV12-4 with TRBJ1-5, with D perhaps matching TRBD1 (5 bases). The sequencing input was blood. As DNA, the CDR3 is TGTGCCAGCAGTCTGGGGGGAAGAAGCAATCAGCCCCAGCATTTT. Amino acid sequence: CASSLGGRSNQPQHF.